The 32 T cell receptor beta chains listed next were all sequenced from one sample in a study of T cells expressing NK-cell markers. From the 5' RACE reads, TCRdb lists one entry per CDR3 protein and no DNA. The table counts under 200,000 distinct CDR3 sequences; roughly 18% lies in the top ten. Sample: blood T cells: a sorted CD56 or NKG2C T cell subset, CD4+ or CD8+ T cells, or bulk PBMC T cells (not recorded which). The receptor set was obtained from a woman aged 18-70 years in good health.

V usage is TRBV7-3 and J usage is TRBJ2-3; TCRdb designates TRBD2, a call that cannot be tested without DNA. The CDR3 has 15 amino acids. Germline V lookup: CDR1 SGHTA, CDR2 FQGTGA. The CDR3: CASSLTPVRADTQYF. The variable domain in full, completed from reference TRBV7-3 and TRBJ2-3, reads GAGVSQTPSNKVTEKGKYVELRCDPISGHTALYWYRQSLGQGPEFLIYFQGTGAADDSGLPNDRFFAVRPEGSVSTLKIQRTERGDSAVYLCASSLTPVRADTQYFGPGTRLTVL.

The rearrangement joins TRBV20-1 to TRBJ2-1; TCRdb outputs TRBD1, but without DNA this stays unchecked. Per germline, CDR1 DFQATT and CDR2 SNEGSKA (reference sequence). The CDR3 sequence is 15 residues long. CDR3 residues: CSAAHRDSLVGEQFF.

The chain uses TRBV5-1 and TRBJ1-3. The CDR3 consists of 14 residues. Germline V CDR1 and CDR2: SGHRS, YFSETQ. CDR3: CASSLLFPEDTIYF.

V is TRBV18 and J is TRBJ1-2; absent DNA, TCRdb's TRBD1 call cannot be checked. Germline V gene lookup returns CDR1 KGHSH and CDR2 LQKENI. CDR3 size: 15 residues. The CDR3 protein is CASSPRQGPPEGYTF.

The V call is TRBV7-3, the J call TRBJ2-1; TCRdb calls TRBD2, which cannot be checked without DNA. This CDR3 has 15 amino acids. Germline values: CDR1 SGHTA, CDR2 FQGTGA. This CDR3 is CASSPAGGGYNEQFF. Drawing the rest from reference TRBV7-3 and TRBJ2-1, the complete variable domain is GAGVSQTPSNKVTEKGKYVELRCDPISGHTALYWYRQSLGQGPEFLIYFQGTGAADDSGLPNDRFFAVRPEGSVSTLKIQRTERGDSAVYLCASSPAGGGYNEQFFGPGTRLTVL.

The chain uses TRBV6-5 and TRBJ1-6. The CDR3 is made up of 15 amino acids. Germline V lookup: CDR1 MNHEY, CDR2 SVGAGI. The CDR3 spells CASSYGAAGNSPLHF.

J is TRBJ1-1 and V is TRBV12-3 or TRBV12-4. CDR3 length: 16 amino acids. The CDR3 region is CASSIPGLPLGLEAFF.

The rearrangement links TRBV4-2 to TRBJ1-6. This CDR3 is 16 amino acids long. Per germline, CDR1 LGHNA and CDR2 YNFKEQ. The CDR3 sequence is CASSQEVLGNGSPLHF.

This rearrangement joins TRBV7-2 to TRBJ2-2; the TRBD1 assignment by TCRdb is unverifiable without DNA. The CDR3 totals 14 residues. CDR1 SGHTA and CDR2 FQGNSA come from the germline V gene. This CDR3 reads CASSYIRDTGELFF.

This chain uses TRBV20-1 with TRBJ1-2; TCRdb's assignment of TRBD1 cannot be checked, as there is no DNA. The CDR3 has 13 amino acids. CDR1 DFQATT and CDR2 SNEGSKA come from the germline V gene (reference sequence). The CDR3: CSARGHASRGYTF.

The rearrangement joins TRBV7-9 to TRBJ1-6; the D call of TRBD1 rests on TCRdb alone, since no DNA is present to check it. CDR3 length equals 17 residues. Germline CDR1 SEHNR, CDR2 FQNEAQ (reference sequence). The CDR3 spells CASSSTVTGGREAPLHF.

This chain connects TRBV27 to TRBJ2-1; lacking DNA, the TRBD2 call made by TCRdb goes unchecked. CDR1 and CDR2 (germline): MNHEY, SMNVEV (reference sequence). There are 14 residues in the CDR3. CDR3 in amino acids: CASKLAGVYNEQFF.

The V gene is TRBV5-1, the J gene TRBJ1-1; TCRdb's D call of TRBD1 is untestable without DNA. Germline values: CDR1 SGHRS, CDR2 YFSETQ. There are 18 residues in the CDR3. The CDR3 spells CASSLGPQGVFSNTEAFF.

V is TRBV20-1 and J is TRBJ1-6; TCRdb indicates TRBD1, and absent DNA this call remains unverified. The CDR3 covers 14 residues. Germline V lookup: CDR1 DFQATT, CDR2 SNEGSKA (reference sequence). The CDR3 protein is CSASGQVGGSPLHF.

The V gene is TRBV4-1, the J gene TRBJ2-5; the TCRdb D gene call, TRBD1, has no DNA to confirm it. The CDR3 has 16 amino acids. Germline loops: CDR1 MGHRA, CDR2 YSYEKL. Here the CDR3 reads CASSQGHSGGVETQYF.

The rearrangement uses TRBV5-1 and TRBJ2-1. CDR1 is SGHRS and CDR2 is YFSETQ in the germline V gene. The CDR3 totals 15 residues. This chain's CDR3 is CASSPQANSYNEQFF. Filled out from reference TRBV5-1 and TRBJ2-1, the complete variable domain reads KAGVTQTPRYLIKTRGQQVTLSCSPISGHRSVSWYQQTPGQGLQFLFEYFSETQRNKGNFPGRFSGRQFSNSRSEMNVSTLELGDSALYLCASSPQANSYNEQFFGPGTRLTVL.

This rearrangement joins TRBV12-3 or TRBV12-4 to TRBJ2-1; no DNA is available, so the TRBD2 call from TCRdb remains unchecked. This CDR3 spans 16 amino acids. Here the CDR3 reads CASSFLGGGPYNEQFF.

The rearrangement uses TRBV4-1 and TRBJ2-2; with no DNA, the TCRdb D assignment of TRBD1 cannot be verified. Per germline, CDR1 MGHRA and CDR2 YSYEKL. The CDR3 loop spans 15 amino acids. The chain's CDR3 is CASSHPGGNTGELFF.

The chain has TRBV11-2 and TRBJ1-2; checking the TCRdb D call of TRBD1 is not possible without DNA. The CDR3 length is 15 residues. Per the germline V gene, CDR1 is SGHAT and CDR2 is FQNNGV. CDR3 sequence reads: CASSSDHRGLSGYTF.

The chain uses TRBV20-1 and TRBJ2-5; TCRdb picks TRBD2, but there is no DNA to check that call. CDR1 and CDR2 (germline): DFQATT, SNEGSKA (reference sequence). CDR3 length equals 12 residues. CDR3 sequence reads: CSAQRGQETQYF.

This sequence joins TRBV20-1 and TRBJ2-3; TCRdb lists TRBD1, though no DNA is available to test this call. Germline values: CDR1 DFQATT, CDR2 SNEGSKA (reference sequence). The CDR3 runs to 15 residues. The CDR3 protein is CSASRSAGVTDTQYF.

The genes are TRBV5-1 and TRBJ2-7; TCRdb reports TRBD2, a call that lacks DNA to check it against. The CDR3 is made up of 14 amino acids. CDR1 is SGHRS and CDR2 is YFSETQ in the germline V gene. CDR3 protein: CASSPGLVRGEQYF.

The V call is TRBV3-1, the J call TRBJ1-2; TCRdb returns TRBD1, unconfirmable since there is no DNA. CDR3 length: 15 residues. Germline lookup yields CDR1 LGHDT and CDR2 YNNKEL (reference sequence). The CDR3 loop is CASSRGQGAFYGYTF.

Here the CDR3 reads CASSDRGYEQYF. The V gene is TRBV2, the J gene TRBJ2-7; there is no DNA to check the TCRdb D call of TRBD1. This CDR3 region has 12 residues. Germline CDR1 is SNHLY and CDR2 is FYNNEI.

J is TRBJ2-5 and V is TRBV5-1; no DNA is available, so the TRBD2 call from TCRdb remains unchecked. The CDR3 spans 17 residues. The germline V gene has CDR1 SGHRS and CDR2 YFSETQ. The CDR3 sequence: CASSLISGAGDQETQYF.

The V and J genes are TRBV4-1 and TRBJ1-5; TCRdb's assignment of TRBD1 cannot be checked, as there is no DNA. This CDR3 region has 15 residues. Germline values: CDR1 MGHRA, CDR2 YSYEKL. The CDR3 region is CASSQDGQVSQPQHF.

The CDR3 is CSVASLGRANTGELFF. The chain employs TRBV29-1 and TRBJ2-2; lacking DNA, the TRBD1 call made by TCRdb goes unchecked. Per germline, CDR1 SQVTM and CDR2 ANQGSEA. The CDR3 runs to 16 residues.

This chain joins TRBV5-1 and TRBJ2-2. The CDR3 is made up of 15 amino acids. Germline loops: CDR1 SGHRS, CDR2 YFSETQ. This chain's CDR3 is CASSLGVLNTGELFF.

The CDR3 sequence is CASSEYMATSRSTHEQFF. The chain has TRBV25-1 and TRBJ2-1; TCRdb outputs TRBD2, but without DNA this stays unchecked. Germline lookup yields CDR1 MGHDK and CDR2 SYGVNS. The CDR3 runs to 18 residues. Full variable domain (rest looked up from reference TRBV25-1 and TRBJ2-1): EADIYQTPRYLVIGTGKKITLECSQTMGHDKMYWYQQDPGMELHLIHYSYGVNSTEKGDLSSESTVSRIRTEHFPLTLESARPSHTSQYLCASSEYMATSRSTHEQFFGPGTRLTVL.

This chain joins TRBV5-5 and TRBJ2-1. Germline assignment: CDR1 SGHKS and CDR2 YYEKEE (reference sequence). This CDR3 has 16 amino acids. CDR3 region: CASSLEQDSKYNEQFF.

The V gene is TRBV12-3 or TRBV12-4, the J gene TRBJ2-1; no DNA is available, so the TRBD1 call from TCRdb remains unchecked. This CDR3 comprises 18 residues. CDR3 sequence reads: CASSFSPRGGETYNEQFF.

V usage is TRBV11-2 and J usage is TRBJ1-2. Germline loops: CDR1 SGHAT, CDR2 FQNNGV. This CDR3 spans 13 amino acids. The CDR3: CASSLGSIYGYTF.